This T cell receptor beta chain is from a study of blood T cell repertoires in COVID-19. About the research overall: The United States, Italy and Spain supplied acute and convalescent COVID-19 samples.

V shed 5 bases and J 4 bases; nucleotides not matched to a gene: 5. Germline V gene lookup returns CDR1 MDHEN and CDR2 SYDVKM. CDR3 length equals 15 residues. The assay was immunoSEQ multiplex PCR, and TCRdb's table has in-frame clones only and misses some. The sample contains 35,000 to 55,000 clones, 87% of which appear only once. This clonotype originated in a human donor in a cohort sampled during active COVID-19. The chain joins TRBV28 to TRBJ2-6, with TRBD1 matching over 7 bases. Sequencing was done on a sample of peripheral blood. CDR3: CASSLGGSGANVLTF. Written as DNA, the CDR3 is TGTGCCAGCAGTCTAGGGGGCTCAGGGGCCAACGTCCTGACTTTC.